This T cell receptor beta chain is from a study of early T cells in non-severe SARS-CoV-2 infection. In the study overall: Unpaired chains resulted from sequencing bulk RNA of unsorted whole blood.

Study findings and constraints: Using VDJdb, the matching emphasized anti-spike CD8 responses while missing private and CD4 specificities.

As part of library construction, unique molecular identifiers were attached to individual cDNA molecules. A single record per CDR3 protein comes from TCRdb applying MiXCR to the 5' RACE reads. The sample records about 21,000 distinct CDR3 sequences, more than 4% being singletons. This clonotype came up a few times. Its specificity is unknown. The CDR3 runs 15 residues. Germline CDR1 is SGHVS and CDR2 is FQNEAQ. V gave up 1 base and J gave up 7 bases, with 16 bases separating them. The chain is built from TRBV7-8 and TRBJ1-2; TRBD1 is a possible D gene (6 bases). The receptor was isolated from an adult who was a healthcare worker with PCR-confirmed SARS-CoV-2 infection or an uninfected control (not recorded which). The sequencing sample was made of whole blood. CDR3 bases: TGTGCCAGCAGCTTAGAACGCCACTTAGGGGGTGGCTACACCTTC. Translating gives CASSLERHLGGGYTF. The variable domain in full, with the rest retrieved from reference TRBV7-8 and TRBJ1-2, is GAGVSQSPRYKVAKRGQDVALRCDPISGHVSLFWYQQALGQGPEFLTYFQNEAQLDKSGLPSDRFFAERPEGSVSTLKIQRTQQEDSAVYLCASSLERHLGGGYTFGSGTRLTVV.